Below are 24 T cell receptor beta chains sequenced from a single sample in a study of shared clonotypes between healthy human individuals. Using immunoSEQ multiplex PCR, the repertoire was profiled, and TCRdb retains in-frame clones only, with some absent. The sample shows hundreds of thousands of clones, approximately 79% of them seen only once. The sample consisted of memory CD4+ T cells sorted from blood. Described subset: CD45RA-negative fraction. The receptors originated from a woman aged 25 to 39 in good health.

The sample holds one count of this clone. The chain carries TRBV6-5 and TRBJ2-7; D possibly matches TRBD1 or TRBD2 (7 bases each). There are 16 residues in the CDR3. From germline, CDR1 is MNHEY and CDR2 SVGAGI. V dropped 2 bases and J dropped 2 bases, with 16 bases sitting between them. The CDR3 here is CASSYGRGRSAYEQYF. The CDR3 region has the DNA TGTGCCAGCAGTTACGGGAGGGGGCGGTCGGCCTACGAGCAGTACTTC.

This clone has at least ten counts. The CDR3, as DNA: TGCGCCAGCAAAACTGGGGTGGTGGGCACAGATACGCAGTATTTT. It encodes CASKTGVVGTDTQYF. The chain is built from TRBV4-1 and TRBJ2-3; D is ambiguous. Trimming removed 7 bases at V and 1 base at J, with 15 bases between. The CDR3 contains 15 residues. Germline V gene data show CDR1 as MGHRA and CDR2 as YSYEKL.

Details on this clone: The same CDR3 can be traced to other DNA sequences in this sample. This sequence joins TRBV7-9 and TRBJ1-2; no definite D call. The length of the CDR3 is 12 residues. Germline values: CDR1 SEHNR, CDR2 FQNEAQ (reference sequence). Trimming shortened V by 5 bases and J by 2 bases, and 6 bases separated the two germline ends. The CDR3 reads CASSLNNYGYTF. CDR3 nucleotides: TGTGCCAGCAGCCTAAACAACTATGGCTACACCTTC.

The chain joins TRBV10-1 to TRBJ1-1; D unresolved. This CDR3 region has 13 residues. CDR1 is WNHNN, CDR2 SYGVQD, per germline (reference sequence). V was pared by 8 bases and J by 3 bases, with 13 bases between. The CDR3 nucleotides read TGCGCCAGCCGTGCGGGTCGGGACACTGAAGCTTTCTTT. Amino acid sequence: CASRAGRDTEAFF.

A note on this clone: Given a far larger clone just one base away, this is likely a sequencing read error. The J gene is TRBJ2-2, the V gene TRBV23-1, with 9 bases matching TRBD1. TRBV23-1 is an open reading frame, and its role is uncertain. The CDR3 is 14 residues long. The ends lost 5 bases at V and 7 bases at J; junction bases unmatched: 5. CDR3 region: CASSEDRGDGELFF. For the CDR3, the DNA is TGCGCCAGCAGTGAAGACAGGGGGGACGGGGAGCTGTTTTTT.

The rearrangement joins TRBV2 to TRBJ2-1, with D possibly being TRBD2 (8 bases). Between the trimmed V and J ends, which lost 5 bases and 8 bases, there was a span of 16 bases. The germline V gene encodes CDR1 SNHLY and CDR2 FYNNEI. The CDR3 length is 14 residues. The CDR3 region is CASSSGTRGHEQFF. The CDR3 bases are TGTGCCAGCAGTTCCGGGACTAGGGGGCATGAGCAGTTCTTC.

This clone was observed a handful of times. V gene TRBV28 combines with J gene TRBJ2-3, with D uncertain. CDR1 MDHEN and CDR2 SYDVKM come from the germline V gene. Trimming removed 2 bases at V and 8 bases at J, with 17 bases between. This CDR3 contains 15 residues. Here the CDR3 reads CASSLADSRTSTQYF. The CDR3, as DNA: TGTGCCAGCAGTTTAGCAGACTCAAGAACCTCTACGCAGTATTTT. Complete variable domain (other parts from reference TRBV28 and TRBJ2-3): DVKVTQSSRYLVKRTGEKVFLECVQDMDHENMFWYRQDPGLGLRLIYFSYDVKMKEKGDIPEGYSVSREKKERFSLILESASTNQTSMYLCASSLADSRTSTQYFGPGTRLTVL.

This clone has a handful of counts. J is TRBJ2-6 and V is TRBV5-4; D remains unclear. Germline CDR1 SGHNT, CDR2 YYREEE (reference sequence). The CDR3 is 16 amino acids. V dropped 4 bases and J dropped 0 bases, with 11 bases sitting between them. CDR3 protein: CASSPRAYSGANVLTF. The CDR3 DNA sequence: TGTGCCAGCAGCCCCCGGGCTTACTCTGGGGCCAACGTCCTGACTTTC.

The rearrangement links TRBV2 to TRBJ2-7, with D possibly matching TRBD2 (6 bases). The CDR3 extends over 14 amino acids. Trimming removed 0 bases from V and 2 bases from J, with 8 bases in between. Germline V gives CDR1 SNHLY, CDR2 FYNNEI. The CDR3 loop reads CASSEAGGAYEQYF. The CDR3 nucleotides read TGTGCCAGCAGTGAAGCGGGAGGCGCCTACGAGCAGTACTTC.

The chain employs TRBV25-1 and TRBJ2-7; no reliable D call. Between the trimmed V and J ends, which lost 2 bases and 2 bases, there was a span of 7 bases. Germline V CDR1 and CDR2: MGHDK, SYGVNS. The CDR3 length is 13 residues. The CDR3, as DNA: TGTGCCAGCAGTGAAATTCAAACCTACGAGCAGTACTTC. Translation: CASSEIQTYEQYF.

As for this clone: Germline and junction disagree at one end, which may indicate a read error. The gene calls are TRBV19 and TRBJ2-4; maybe TRBD2 (6 bases). Germline CDR1 LNHDA, CDR2 SQIVND (reference sequence). The CDR3 contains 12 residues. CDR3 sequence (DNA): TGTGCCAGTAGTATACGGGGGAGGCCCGACCACTTC. Translation gives CASSIRGRPDHF.

The gene calls are TRBV29-1 and TRBJ1-2; no reliable D call. There are 12 residues in the CDR3. Germline V lookup: CDR1 SQVTM, CDR2 ANQGSEA. Trimming pared 6 bases from V and 2 bases from J, leaving 10 bases between. The CDR3 nucleotides are TGCAGCGTGGGAAGTTACAACTATGGCTACACCTTC. It codes for CSVGSYNYGYTF.

V is TRBV7-9 and J is TRBJ1-2; the D is unclear. Germline assignment: CDR1 SEHNR and CDR2 FQNEAQ (reference sequence). With 3 bases removed from V and 8 bases from J, the gap between germline ends came to 10 bases. The CDR3 is 12 amino acids. CDR3 sequence reads: CASSLTTSGYTF. The CDR3 nucleotides read TGTGCCAGCAGCTTGACCACTAGCGGCTACACCTTC.

This clone was recorded a few times. The V and J genes are TRBV6-5 and TRBJ2-7; the D is unclear. Germline values: CDR1 MNHEY, CDR2 SVGAGI. CDR3 length: 13 amino acids. V lost 8 bases to trimming and J lost 1 base, with 12 bases between them. CDR3 region: CASPSGSSYEQYF. CDR3 nucleotides: TGTGCCAGCCCGTCGGGTAGTTCCTACGAGCAGTACTTC.

The genes are TRBV6-6 and TRBJ1-5; D gene uncertain. This CDR3 comprises 13 residues. V was clipped by 5 bases and J by 7 bases, with 12 bases between them. Germline values: CDR1 MNHNY, CDR2 SVGAGI (reference sequence). The CDR3 DNA reads as TGTGCCAGCAGTCCCGATAAGCGACAGCCCCAGCATTTT. Its protein is CASSPDKRQPQHF.

This rearrangement joins TRBV23-1 to TRBJ1-5; D remains unclear. TRBV23-1 is treated as an ORF (open reading frame) with a function not yet certain. Between the trimmed V and J ends, which lost 3 bases and 0 bases, there was a span of 9 bases. The CDR3 has 15 residues. As DNA, the CDR3 is TGCGCCAGCAGTCATGGAGGGATTAGCAATCAGCCCCAGCATTTT. Protein product: CASSHGGISNQPQHF.

The chain carries TRBV28 and TRBJ2-5; a weak D match, TRBD1 (6 bases). V was clipped by 6 bases and J by 1 base, with 12 bases between them. The CDR3 runs 14 residues. Per germline, CDR1 MDHEN and CDR2 SYDVKM. The CDR3 protein is CASSPNRVQETQYF. In DNA form, the CDR3 reads TGTGCCAGCAGCCCGAACAGGGTCCAAGAGACCCAGTACTTC.

This rearrangement joins TRBV28 to TRBJ1-2, with TRBD1 as a possible D gene (6 bases). V lost 6 bases and J lost 8, with 22 bases in between. The length of the CDR3 is 15 residues. Germline values: CDR1 MDHEN, CDR2 SYDVKM. CDR3 in DNA: TGTGCCAGCAGCCCACAGGGAGCACCCCCTCTAGGCTACACCTTC. Translated, it gives CASSPQGAPPLGYTF.

The CDR3 coding sequence is TGTGCCAGCAGTCCCCAGGACGGAGACGAAGCTTTCTTT. It encodes CASSPQDGDEAFF. V gene TRBV28 combines with J gene TRBJ1-1, with unresolved D. The CDR3 totals 13 residues. V was shortened by 5 bases and J by 8 bases, with 15 bases between the two germline ends. Germline V gene sequence: CDR1 MDHEN, CDR2 SYDVKM.

This clone is a singleton in its sample. This rearrangement joins TRBV11-2 to TRBJ2-7; D remains ambiguous. Between the trimmed V and J ends, which lost 5 bases and 5 bases, there was a span of 16 bases. Germline CDR1 reads SGHAT; CDR2 reads FQNNGV. CDR3 length: 14 residues. This CDR3 is CASSRNTAANEQYF. In DNA form, the CDR3 reads TGTGCCAGCAGCCGAAATACCGCGGCGAACGAGCAGTACTTC. Combining the CDR3 with reference TRBV11-2 and TRBJ2-7 gives the whole variable domain EAGVAQSPRYKIIEKRQSVAFWCNPISGHATLYWYQQILGQGPKLLIQFQNNGVVDDSQLPKDRFSAERLKGVDSTLKIQPAKLEDSAVYLCASSRNTAANEQYFGPGTRLTVT.

The J gene is TRBJ1-3, the V gene TRBV7-2; 7 nucleotides align to TRBD1. CDR3 length equals 14 residues. Germline CDR1 SGHTA, CDR2 FQGNSA. Losses at the gene ends were 5 bases for V and 2 bases for J; bases not matched to a gene: 3. The CDR3 loop is CASSRGTAGNTIYF. The CDR3 DNA sequence: TGTGCCAGCAGCCGCGGGACAGCTGGAAACACCATATATTTT.

This chain links TRBV4-1 with TRBJ1-2; D is perhaps TRBD1 (6 bases). CDR3 size: 16 residues. V was cut by 0 bases and J by 6 bases, with 17 bases left in between. The germline CDR1 and CDR2 sequences are MGHRA and YSYEKL. CDR3 sequence: CASSQDYTGRSNGYTF. DNA of the CDR3: TGCGCCAGCAGCCAAGATTATACAGGGAGGTCCAATGGCTACACCTTC.

The chain employs TRBV10-1 and TRBJ2-1; 11 nucleotides align to TRBD2. Germline V gene sequence: CDR1 WNHNN, CDR2 SYGVQD (reference sequence). V gave up 4 bases and J gave up 4 bases; unmatched junction bases: 0. The CDR3 covers 14 residues. In DNA form, the CDR3 reads TGCGCCAGCAGTGGGACTAGCGGGTACAATGAGCAGTTCTTC. It is translated as CASSGTSGYNEQFF.

This clone was detected only a few times. V gene TRBV15 combines with J gene TRBJ2-1; 10 nucleotides match TRBD2. V trimming: 4 bases; J trimming: 10 bases; junction bases outside the gene matches: 13. From germline, CDR1 is LNHNV and CDR2 YYDKDF (reference sequence). There are 16 residues in the CDR3. This chain's CDR3 is CATSNLAGADTGEQFF. In nucleotides, the CDR3 is TGTGCCACCAGCAACCTAGCGGGAGCCGATACAGGGGAGCAGTTCTTC.